What follows are 20 T cell receptor beta chains derived from one specimen sequenced in a study of human T cells and chemical hapten exposure (TCRdb year 2021). This specimen's time point label, per the study, means: patch test 1, 2 weeks after DPC sensitization. Taken with the paper, the label for treatment or condition translates to: therapeutic diphenylcyclopropenone sensitization with weekly scalp DPC. Unfractionated whole blood was collected in Tempus Blood RNA tubes, and total RNA was extracted from that blood. Library preparation employed RACE. These reads were obtained on a NextSeq 500. The raw public reads went through TCRdb reprocessing: fastp at Q25, MiXCR clone calling, in-frame beta chains kept. Identical CDR3 proteins give one entry, which carries the most common genes and DNA. Across this sample there are tens of thousands of distinct CDR3 sequences, with 5% to 7% seen only once. Together, the top ten hold around 8.4% of the sample.

Source: whole blood, taken in connection with sensitization to the hapten diphenylcyclopropenone (DPC). The receptors stem from a woman aged 30 to 39 with alopecia areata. Some clones in this sample may be carry-over from other donors' samples.

The V call is TRBV3-1, the J call TRBJ2-7; weak D call: TRBD1 (5 bases). The CDR3 has 15 residues. Germline CDR1 and CDR2: LGHDT and YNNKEL (reference sequence). Trimming cost V 1 base and J 1 base, with 11 bases left between them. CDR3 sequence (DNA): TGTGCCAGCAGCCAAGGGCGAAGGGGTTCCTACGAGCAGTACTTC. Protein: CASSQGRRGSYEQYF.

Remarks on this clonotype: A much larger clone sits a single nucleotide away, making a read error possible. This CDR3 is missing its conserved last phenylalanine or tryptophan, likely due to a read error. The V and J genes are TRBV10-3 and TRBJ1-2; D ambiguous. This CDR3 is built from 10 residues. Per germline, CDR1 ENHRY and CDR2 SYGVKD. Trimming cost V 10 bases and J 6 bases, with 9 bases left between them. The CDR3 reads CATANNGYTL. In DNA, the CDR3 is TGTGCCACCGCGAATAATGGCTACACCTTA.

This clonotype was found a few times. The chain uses TRBV6-2 or TRBV6-3 and TRBJ2-1; possible D gene TRBD2, 6 bases. CDR1 MNHEY and CDR2 SVGEGT come from the germline V gene. The CDR3 has 15 amino acids. V was shortened by 2 bases and J by 4 bases, with 12 bases between the two germline ends. The DNA for the CDR3 is TGTGCCAGCAGTTACGATTACGGGGGTTACAATGAGCAGTTCTTC. Amino acid sequence: CASSYDYGGYNEQFF.

This clonotype came up a few times. The J gene is TRBJ2-5, the V gene TRBV11-2; D is possibly TRBD1 (6 bases). From germline, CDR1 is SGHAT and CDR2 FQNNGV. CDR3 length equals 15 residues. Trimming took off 1 base at V and 2 bases at J, with 11 bases between the two ends. CDR3 loop: CASSLGTDSQETQYF. The CDR3 DNA sequence: TGTGCCAGCAGCTTAGGGACAGACTCTCAAGAGACCCAGTACTTC.

This clonotype showed up many times. The chain carries TRBV7-3 and TRBJ1-2, with 7 nucleotides matching TRBD1. Looked up from germline, CDR1 is SGHTA and CDR2 is FQGTGA. The CDR3 is made up of 15 amino acids. V shed 2 bases, J shed 3 bases, and the junction held 6 bases outside the gene matches. The DNA for the CDR3 is TGTGCCAGCAGCTTAGATCCCACAGGGGACTATGGCTACACCTTC. Amino acids: CASSLDPTGDYGYTF.

This clonotype has only a few counts. This rearrangement joins TRBV12-3 or TRBV12-4 to TRBJ2-3; 9 bases align to TRBD2. There are 16 residues in the CDR3. V lost 2 bases, J lost 8 bases, and 11 bases stayed unmatched. The CDR3 sequence is CASSLNRGGARVTQYF. CDR3 coding DNA: TGTGCCAGCAGTTTAAATCGCGGGGGGGCTCGTGTTACGCAGTATTTT.

At least ten counts were recorded for this clonotype. V and J are TRBV19 and TRBJ2-7, with D possibly TRBD2 on 5 matching bases. Between the trimmed V and J ends, which lost 8 bases and 7 bases, there was a span of 12 bases. Germline CDR1 and CDR2: LNHDA and SQIVND (reference sequence). The CDR3 is made up of 11 amino acids. This CDR3 reads CASGDRDEQYF. Written as DNA, the CDR3 is TGTGCCAGTGGCGATCGGGATGAGCAGTACTTC.

A few counts support this clonotype. The chain has TRBV27 and TRBJ2-7, with D possibly matching TRBD2 (6 bases). V was shortened by 6 bases and J by 2 bases, with 11 bases between the two germline ends. The CDR3 runs 13 residues. Germline CDR1 MNHEY, CDR2 SMNVEV (reference sequence). CDR3 bases: TGTGCCAGCAGCGGGGGAGGACCCTACGAGCAGTACTTC. It is translated as CASSGGGPYEQYF.

The chain links TRBV19 to TRBJ2-3; no firm D call. V lost 2 bases, J lost 0 bases, and 6 bases lay in between. The CDR3 runs to 14 residues. Germline CDR1 reads LNHDA; CDR2 reads SQIVND (reference sequence). In nucleotides, the CDR3 is TGTGCCAGTAGTATATTCGCCAGCACAGATACGCAGTATTTT. Protein: CASSIFASTDTQYF. The full variable domain, with the rest looked up from reference TRBV19 and TRBJ2-3, is DGGITQSPKYLFRKEGQNVTLSCEQNLNHDAMYWYRQDPGQGLRLIYYSQIVNDFQKGDIAEGYSVSREKKESFPLTVTSAQKNPTAFYLCASSIFASTDTQYFGPGTRLTVL.

The sample holds a few counts of this clonotype. V and J are TRBV24-1 and TRBJ1-2; 8 bases map to TRBD1. V was pared by 4 bases and J by 4 bases, with 4 bases of the junction left unmatched. Germline V gene lookup returns CDR1 KGHDR and CDR2 SFDVKD. The CDR3 spans 14 residues. This CDR3 reads CATSEPDRGYGYTF. The CDR3 nucleotides read TGTGCCACCAGTGAACCCGACAGGGGCTATGGCTACACCTTC.

As for this clonotype: Possible read error: a much larger clone is one base away. V is TRBV29-1 and J is TRBJ2-1; 7 bases fit TRBD2. This CDR3 region has 13 residues. Germline V gene data show CDR1 as SQVTM and CDR2 as ANQGSEA. CDR3 amino acids: CGAGPSGGNEQFF. CDR3 DNA sequence: TGCGGCGCCGGGCCCTCGGGAGGCAATGAGCAGTTCTTC.

The V gene is TRBV28, the J gene TRBJ1-5; TRBD1 is a possible D gene (6 bases). V lost 2 bases and J 1 base, leaving 9 bases between the germline ends. The length of the CDR3 is 15 residues. Germline V gene data show CDR1 as MDHEN and CDR2 as SYDVKM. The CDR3, as DNA: TGTGCCAGCAGTTTACCGGGGGCAAGCAATCAGCCCCAGCATTTT. It is translated as CASSLPGASNQPQHF.

The table lists this clonotype with many counts. The J gene is TRBJ2-7, the V gene TRBV4-1, with 7 bases matching TRBD2. The germline V gene has CDR1 MGHRA and CDR2 YSYEKL. The CDR3 is 15 amino acids. Trimming removed 0 bases from V and 3 bases from J; junction bases left unmatched: 5. The CDR3 spells CASSQDWLAVYEQYF. The CDR3 region has the DNA TGCGCCAGCAGCCAAGATTGGCTAGCGGTCTACGAGCAGTACTTC.

This clonotype was observed at least ten times. The chain carries TRBV2 and TRBJ1-1; D remains ambiguous. V shed 6 bases and J shed 5 bases, with 7 bases lying between them. There are 11 residues in the CDR3. From germline, CDR1 is SNHLY and CDR2 FYNNEI. This chain's CDR3 is CASSLKTEAFF. The DNA of the CDR3 is TGTGCCAGCAGCCTAAAGACTGAAGCTTTCTTT.

This clonotype was seen more than once but under ten times. The V gene is TRBV20-1, the J gene TRBJ2-1; 8 nucleotides line up with TRBD1. The germline V gene encodes CDR1 DFQATT and CDR2 SNEGSKA (reference sequence). The CDR3 length is 12 residues. Germline trimming cut 5 bases from V and 5 bases from J; bases unmatched to any gene: 2. CDR3 region: CSAEDRDNEQFF. DNA of the CDR3: TGCAGTGCTGAGGACAGGGACAATGAGCAGTTCTTC.

The sample holds many counts of this clonotype. The J gene is TRBJ1-1, the V gene TRBV29-1; maybe TRBD1 (5 bases). This CDR3 is 13 amino acids long. CDR1 is SQVTM, CDR2 ANQGSEA, per germline. Trimming took off 2 bases at V and 3 bases at J, with 10 bases between the two ends. CDR3: CSVETQGDTEAFF. The CDR3 DNA is TGCAGCGTTGAAACGCAGGGTGACACTGAAGCTTTCTTT.

Many counts were recorded for this clonotype. The DNA of the CDR3 is TGTGCCAGCAGCCCGACAGAGCTCTCCTACGAGCAGTACTTC. It is translated as CASSPTELSYEQYF. V gene TRBV3-1 combines with J gene TRBJ2-7; weak D call: TRBD1 (5 bases). Trimming removed 4 bases from V and 0 bases from J, with 10 bases in between. Germline V gene lookup returns CDR1 LGHDT and CDR2 YNNKEL (reference sequence). This CDR3 has 14 amino acids.

This clonotype has at least ten counts. The CDR3 bases are TGTGCCAGCAGCCCGGACAGGGATCGGACTTACGAGCAGTACTTC. This translates into CASSPDRDRTYEQYF. The rearrangement links TRBV11-2 to TRBJ2-7; 8 bases match TRBD1. Germline assignment: CDR1 SGHAT and CDR2 FQNNGV. The V gene end was trimmed by 5 bases and the J gene end by 4 bases; junction bases not matched to a gene: 10. The CDR3 has 15 amino acids. Drawing the rest from reference TRBV11-2 and TRBJ2-7, the complete variable domain is EAGVAQSPRYKIIEKRQSVAFWCNPISGHATLYWYQQILGQGPKLLIQFQNNGVVDDSQLPKDRFSAERLKGVDSTLKIQPAKLEDSAVYLCASSPDRDRTYEQYFGPGTRLTVT.

Many counts were recorded for this clonotype. This CDR3 reads CASSQDTALNYGYTF. The CDR3 DNA follows: TGTGCCAGCAGCCAAGATACAGCCCTTAACTATGGCTACACCTTC. This chain uses TRBV3-1 with TRBJ1-2; D is ambiguous. CDR1 is LGHDT, CDR2 YNNKEL, per germline (reference sequence). With 0 bases removed from V and 1 base from J, the gap between germline ends came to 9 bases. The CDR3 is made up of 15 amino acids.

V is TRBV5-6 and J is TRBJ2-7; D gene unclear. V dropped 4 bases and J dropped 3 bases, with 11 bases sitting between them. The CDR3 runs to 13 residues. In germline, CDR1 is SGHDT, CDR2 YYEEEE. The CDR3 bases are TGTGCCAGCAGCCCTACGGGCCGCTACGAGCAGTACTTC. Amino acid sequence: CASSPTGRYEQYF. The complete variable domain, with remaining parts taken from reference TRBV5-6 and TRBJ2-7, reads DAGVTQSPTHLIKTRGQQVTLRCSPKSGHDTVSWYQQALGQGPQFIFQYYEEEERQRGNFPDRFSGHQFPNYSSELNVNALLLGDSALYLCASSPTGRYEQYFGPGTRLTVT.